The next 3 T cell receptor beta chains were all read from a single sample in a study of cytomegalovirus exposure and HLA in healthy donors. PCR primers comprised 60 Vbeta and 13 Jbeta primers. Profiling relied on immunoSEQ multiplex PCR, and the TCRdb table lists in-frame clones only, not all of them. Of almost 90,000 clones listed, about 85% were seen once; the top ten hold over 7%. Sequencing was performed on PBMCs. These receptors were taken from a man aged 40-55 years in good health and CMV-seropositive.

This chain joins TRBV11-3 and TRBJ2-7; weak D call: TRBD1 (5 bases). V was cut by 5 bases and J by 0 bases, with 11 bases left in between. This CDR3 is built from 14 residues. Germline V lookup: CDR1 SGHNT, CDR2 YENEEA. For the CDR3, the DNA is TGTGCCAGCAGCATACAGGTCACCTCCTACGAGCAGTACTTC. It translates to CASSIQVTSYEQYF.

The chain combines TRBV27 with TRBJ2-5; TRBD2 matches at 10 bases. Germline V CDR1 and CDR2: MNHEY, SMNVEV (reference sequence). V shed 4 bases, J shed 11 bases, and the junction held 13 bases outside the gene matches. This CDR3 has 15 amino acids. CDR3 region: CASSSYGLAATGQYF. In nucleotides, the CDR3 is TGTGCCAGCAGTTCATACGGACTAGCGGCTACGGGGCAGTACTTC.

The chain has TRBV6-6 and TRBJ1-5; 8 positions match TRBD1. V lost 5 bases to trimming and J lost 2 bases; unmatched junction nucleotides: 5. The CDR3 is 15 residues long. Germline V lookup: CDR1 MNHNY, CDR2 SVGAGI (reference sequence). The CDR3 DNA follows: TGTGCCAGCAGTCCAGGGGGCGGTGGCAATCAGCCCCAGCATTTT. Its translation is CASSPGGGGNQPQHF.